This is a list of T cell receptor beta chains from one sample in a study of OX40 agonist ivuxolimab in advanced cancers. Sequencing used immunoSEQ multiplex PCR; TCRdb keeps in-frame clones, though not all of them. The sample includes roughly 91,000 clones, about 96% of them seen just once. The sample here was CD4+ or CD8+ T cells sorted from blood, taken in a trial of the OX40 agonist ivuxolimab. These receptors came from an adult with an advanced solid tumor such as melanoma, head and neck, liver or kidney cancer. Each CDR3 is given with its conserved first and last residue.

v_call	j_call	cdr3_aa
TRBV7-8	TRBJ2-4	CASATPGLAGGPAKNIQYF
TRBV5-4	TRBJ2-7	CASSLGTGQNYEQYF
TRBV5-4	TRBJ1-1	CASSLPGVMNTEAFF
TRBV27	TRBJ1-1	CASQGGYTEAFF
TRBV4-1	TRBJ1-2	CASSQTTGFGYTF
TRBV7-8	TRBJ2-1	CASSHGLAGGYEQFF
TRBV6-1	TRBJ1-2	CASSERNYGYTF
TRBV5-1	TRBJ2-6	CASSFQQGESGANVLTF
TRBV28	TRBJ2-2	CASSFRDSFNTGELFF
TRBV5-4	TRBJ2-1	CASSGSGSYEQFF
TRBV27	TRBJ2-7	CASRTTGPYEQYF
TRBV28	TRBJ1-5	CASSLTGNQPQHF
TRBV7-3	TRBJ2-5	CASSSGGGTQYF
TRBV7-6	-	CASTPPGSYEQYF
TRBV19	TRBJ1-1	CASSIGGVKFEAFF
TRBV14	TRBJ2-7	CASSQGLTNEQYF
TRBV27	TRBJ2-1	CASSSYGTGGYNEQFF
TRBV4-3	TRBJ1-4	CASSLRSTGEKLFF
TRBV7-9	TRBJ2-7	CASTTRTGEYEQYF
TRBV27	TRBJ2-7	CASSFAGQGGYEQYF
TRBV5-4	TRBJ1-5	CASSSTPGTGALNQPQHF
TRBV25-1	TRBJ2-2	CASSPGNTGELFF
TRBV6-6	TRBJ1-2	CASSQGGVWGYTF
TRBV28	TRBJ1-2	CASSPGQGNYGYTF
TRBV9	TRBJ1-5	CASSVEGATNQPQHF